These T cell receptor beta chains were read from a single sample in a study of human T cells and chemical hapten exposure. TCRdb re-analysed the RACE reads in MiXCR, keeping a single row per CDR3 protein. The sample has fewer than 130,000 distinct CDR3 sequences; roughly 9.6% are singletons. Sequencing used whole blood, obtained in connection with sensitization to the hapten diphenylcyclopropenone (DPC). Receptor source: a woman aged 40 to 50 with alopecia areata. Some clones in this sample may be carry-over from other donors' samples. The CDR3 runs from the conserved cysteine through the conserved F or W. Each record gives: CDR3 DNA, CDR3 protein, D gene, J gene, V gene, clone size. A D gene is named only where the DNA matches it firmly. Size is omitted from some rows. Given values are once, few, many or a class for expanded clones.

cdr3_nt: TGTGCCAGCAGCTTTTACAGGCAAGAGACCCAGTACTTC
cdr3_aa: CASSFYRQETQYF
d_call: .
j_call: TRBJ2-5
v_call: TRBV7-2
clone_size: .

cdr3_nt: TGTGCCAGCAGCTATAGCGGGGGGTGGGATGAGCAGTTCTTC
cdr3_aa: CASSYSGGWDEQFF
d_call: TRBD2
j_call: TRBJ2-1
v_call: TRBV6-5
clone_size: .

cdr3_nt: TGTGCCAGCAGCTTGCCGGGTCGGTACTACGAGCAGTACTTC
cdr3_aa: CASSLPGRYYEQYF
d_call: .
j_call: TRBJ2-7
v_call: TRBV7-8
clone_size: .

cdr3_nt: TGTGCCAGCAGTTCCCTTACTAGGAGGGAAGAGACCCAGTACTTC
cdr3_aa: CASSSLTRREETQYF
d_call: .
j_call: TRBJ2-5
v_call: TRBV28
clone_size: .

cdr3_nt: TGTGCCAGCAGCGCACTACGCACAGATACGCAGTATTTT
cdr3_aa: CASSALRTDTQYF
d_call: .
j_call: TRBJ2-3
v_call: TRBV7-8
clone_size: many

cdr3_nt: TGTGCCAGCAGCCTCCCAGGGCTCGGCAAAAACATTCAGTACTTC
cdr3_aa: CASSLPGLGKNIQYF
d_call: .
j_call: TRBJ2-4
v_call: TRBV6-2/TRBV6-3
clone_size: few

cdr3_nt: TGTGCCAGCAGCTTTAATGTCGGAAAACTGTTTTTT
cdr3_aa: CASSFNVGKLFF
d_call: .
j_call: TRBJ1-4
v_call: TRBV7-2
clone_size: .

cdr3_nt: TGTGCCAGCAGCTTACTAGGAGGGCTCGGGGACGAGCAGTACTTC
cdr3_aa: CASSLLGGLGDEQYF
d_call: .
j_call: TRBJ2-7
v_call: TRBV7-2
clone_size: .

cdr3_nt: TGTGCCAGCAGTGGTACAGGGAAGGAAAACACTATATATTTT
cdr3_aa: CASSGTGKENTIYF
d_call: .
j_call: TRBJ1-3
v_call: TRBV25-1
clone_size: few

cdr3_nt: TGTGCCACCAGCAGAGAAGAGCGGGCAGAGACCCAGTACTTC
cdr3_aa: CATSREERAETQYF
d_call: .
j_call: TRBJ2-5
v_call: TRBV15
clone_size: many

cdr3_nt: TGCAGCGTCGAAGCCGGGACAAGGGAGACCCAGTACTTC
cdr3_aa: CSVEAGTRETQYF
d_call: .
j_call: TRBJ2-5
v_call: TRBV29-1
clone_size: .

cdr3_nt: TGTGCCATCAGTGAACTAGCGGGAGTAGCCAAAAACATTCAGTACTTC
cdr3_aa: CAISELAGVAKNIQYF
d_call: TRBD2
j_call: TRBJ2-4
v_call: TRBV10-3
clone_size: few

cdr3_nt: TGTGCCAGCAGCTTAGCTTCGGGCAGGGTCTACGAGCAGTACTTC
cdr3_aa: CASSLASGRVYEQYF
d_call: .
j_call: TRBJ2-7
v_call: TRBV11-2
clone_size: .

cdr3_nt: TGTGCCTGGAGTGGAACCTCCAGGCGCTCCGGGGAGCTGTTTTTT
cdr3_aa: CAWSGTSRRSGELFF
d_call: .
j_call: TRBJ2-2
v_call: TRBV30
clone_size: few

cdr3_nt: TGTGCCAGCAGTGACCGACAGGGAGAAACTGGGGCCAACGTCCTGACTTTC
cdr3_aa: CASSDRQGETGANVLTF
d_call: TRBD1
j_call: TRBJ2-6
v_call: TRBV28
clone_size: few

cdr3_nt: TGTGCCATCCGCCGGGGGGCGGTCACAGATACGCAGTATTTT
cdr3_aa: CAIRRGAVTDTQYF
d_call: .
j_call: TRBJ2-3
v_call: TRBV28
clone_size: many

cdr3_nt: TGTGCCAGCAGCTCGGGACAGGGGGCTTTCAATGAGCAGTTCTTC
cdr3_aa: CASSSGQGAFNEQFF
d_call: TRBD1
j_call: TRBJ2-1
v_call: TRBV11-2
clone_size: few

cdr3_nt: TGTGCCAGCAGCTTATTCGGAAACACCATATATTTT
cdr3_aa: CASSLFGNTIYF
d_call: .
j_call: TRBJ1-3
v_call: TRBV11-2
clone_size: many

cdr3_nt: TGTGCCATCAGTGAGCCGACTAGCGGGGGGGAGACCCAGTACTTC
cdr3_aa: CAISEPTSGGETQYF
d_call: TRBD2
j_call: TRBJ2-5
v_call: TRBV10-3
clone_size: .

cdr3_nt: TGTGCCAGCAGTTACAGTGACCGGATCGGGTACGAGCAGTACTTC
cdr3_aa: CASSYSDRIGYEQYF
d_call: .
j_call: TRBJ2-7
v_call: TRBV6-6
clone_size: many

cdr3_nt: TGTGCCAGCAGCTCCCAGGGGGTCGATGGCTACACCTTC
cdr3_aa: CASSSQGVDGYTF
d_call: TRBD1
j_call: TRBJ1-2
v_call: TRBV7-9
clone_size: few

cdr3_nt: TGCAGCGCATTCGCGAGGGGCAATGAGCAGTTCTTC
cdr3_aa: CSAFARGNEQFF
d_call: .
j_call: TRBJ2-1
v_call: TRBV29-1
clone_size: few

cdr3_nt: TGTGCCTGGAGTGTCGGAACTAGTGGCACAGATACGCAGTATTTT
cdr3_aa: CAWSVGTSGTDTQYF
d_call: .
j_call: TRBJ2-3
v_call: TRBV30
clone_size: .

cdr3_nt: TGCGCCAGCAGTTCGGCAGAGACCCAGTACTTC
cdr3_aa: CASSSAETQYF
d_call: .
j_call: TRBJ2-5
v_call: TRBV10-2
clone_size: .

cdr3_nt: TGTGCCAGCAGTCCTTGGGGAGGGCCAGACGAGCAGTACTTC
cdr3_aa: CASSPWGGPDEQYF
d_call: TRBD2
j_call: TRBJ2-7
v_call: TRBV6-2/TRBV6-3
clone_size: few

cdr3_nt: TGTGCCAGCAGCCCGGGGGACACCCGGTCCCAGTATTTT
cdr3_aa: CASSPGDTRSQYF
d_call: .
j_call: TRBJ2-3
v_call: TRBV7-9
clone_size: few

cdr3_nt: TGTGCCATCAGTGACCCCCCTCTAGCACGGGACGGGGAGCTGTTTTTT
cdr3_aa: CAISDPPLARDGELFF
d_call: .
j_call: TRBJ2-2
v_call: TRBV10-3
clone_size: .

cdr3_nt: TGTGCCAGCAGATTTGACAGGGGTGAGACCGGGGAGCTGTTTTTT
cdr3_aa: CASRFDRGETGELFF
d_call: TRBD1
j_call: TRBJ2-2
v_call: TRBV7-2
clone_size: .

cdr3_nt: TGTGCCAGCAGCCGGGACTCCAACTCTGGAAACACCATATATTTT
cdr3_aa: CASSRDSNSGNTIYF
d_call: .
j_call: TRBJ1-3
v_call: TRBV6-5
clone_size: .

cdr3_nt: TGTGCCAGCAGCCTGGGGGATACGCAGTATTTT
cdr3_aa: CASSLGDTQYF
d_call: .
j_call: TRBJ2-3
v_call: TRBV3-1
clone_size: many

cdr3_nt: TGTGCCAGCAGCTTAGGGACACGCGTGGGCGAGCAGTACTTC
cdr3_aa: CASSLGTRVGEQYF
d_call: .
j_call: TRBJ2-7
v_call: TRBV7-2
clone_size: .

cdr3_nt: TGTGCCACCCGAGAGGGAGAAAAACTGTTTTTT
cdr3_aa: CATREGEKLFF
d_call: .
j_call: TRBJ1-4
v_call: TRBV28
clone_size: few

cdr3_nt: TGTGCCAGCACAAAGCAGTCGCTGGATAACTATGGCTACACCTTC
cdr3_aa: CASTKQSLDNYGYTF
d_call: .
j_call: TRBJ1-2
v_call: TRBV3-1
clone_size: few

cdr3_nt: TGCGCCAGCAGCCAAGATGGGACCCCGGCCGGGGAGCTGTTTTTT
cdr3_aa: CASSQDGTPAGELFF
d_call: .
j_call: TRBJ2-2
v_call: TRBV4-3
clone_size: .

cdr3_nt: TGTGCCAGCAGTTACGGACAGGGACACAATCAGCCCCAGCATTTT
cdr3_aa: CASSYGQGHNQPQHF
d_call: TRBD1
j_call: TRBJ1-5
v_call: TRBV6-6
clone_size: few

cdr3_nt: TGCAGTGCTAGAGACCGGGACAGGGTCCACGAGCAGTACTTC
cdr3_aa: CSARDRDRVHEQYF
d_call: TRBD1
j_call: TRBJ2-7
v_call: TRBV20-1
clone_size: .

cdr3_nt: TGTGCCAGCACCCTTCTAGGATTAGGTGAAGCTTTCTTT
cdr3_aa: CASTLLGLGEAFF
d_call: .
j_call: TRBJ1-1
v_call: TRBV12-3/TRBV12-4
clone_size: .

cdr3_nt: TGTGCCTCGCAGGGAACCTCCTACGAGCAGTACTTC
cdr3_aa: CASQGTSYEQYF
d_call: .
j_call: TRBJ2-7
v_call: TRBV6-6
clone_size: .

cdr3_nt: TGTGCCAGCAGCTCGCGGGACAGGAGGTCTGAAGCTTTCTTT
cdr3_aa: CASSSRDRRSEAFF
d_call: TRBD1
j_call: TRBJ1-1
v_call: TRBV14
clone_size: many

cdr3_nt: TGTGCCAGCAGCGTAGGACAGGGGCGGGATACGCAGTATTTT
cdr3_aa: CASSVGQGRDTQYF
d_call: TRBD1
j_call: TRBJ2-3
v_call: TRBV9
clone_size: many

cdr3_nt: TGTGCCAGCAGTTTTGGCGTAGGTACGCAGTATTTT
cdr3_aa: CASSFGVGTQYF
d_call: .
j_call: TRBJ2-3
v_call: TRBV28
clone_size: few